The 24 T cell receptor beta chains below were found in one sample sequenced in a study of OX40 agonist ivuxolimab in advanced cancers. The assay was immunoSEQ multiplex PCR, and TCRdb's table has in-frame clones only and misses some. The table lists tens of thousands of clones, around 90% of them singletons, with 58% in the top ten. The sequencing used CD4+ or CD8+ T cells sorted from blood, collected in a trial of the OX40 agonist ivuxolimab. These receptors all stem from an adult with an advanced solid tumor such as melanoma, head and neck, liver or kidney cancer.

The chain couples TRBV7-8 to TRBJ2-2; 7 bases are shared with TRBD2. V dropped 4 bases and J dropped 6; count of bases not matched to a gene: 5. Germline V CDR1 and CDR2: SGHVS, FQNEAQ. The CDR3 loop spans 14 amino acids. CDR3 region: CASSSGLVPGELFF. The CDR3 DNA reads TGTGCCAGCAGCTCCGGACTAGTCCCCGGGGAGCTGTTTTTT.

The chain is built from TRBV30 and TRBJ2-3; 7 positions match TRBD2. This CDR3 contains 14 residues. The J segment lost 4 bases and the V segment lost 0 bases, leaving 4 bases of the junction unmatched. Germline V gives CDR1 GTSNPN, CDR2 SVGIG (reference sequence). The CDR3 nucleotides read TGTGCCTGGAGTGTAGGTGGGGGGGCAGATACGCAGTATTTT. Translating gives CAWSVGGGADTQYF.

The rearrangement uses TRBV7-3 and TRBJ2-3, with 11 bases that match TRBD2. The ends lost 7 bases at V and 5 bases at J; junction bases unmatched: 11. The CDR3 is 16 residues long. The V gene's germline CDR1 is SGHTA and CDR2 FQGTGA. The CDR3 protein is CASTLLAGVTGDTQYF. CDR3 DNA: TGTGCCAGCACCCTACTAGCGGGGGTTACCGGAGATACGCAGTATTTT.

This chain uses TRBV7-8 with TRBJ1-2; perhaps TRBD1 as D (6 bases). Trimming pared 1 base from V and 8 bases from J, leaving 14 bases between. Germline loops: CDR1 SGHVS, CDR2 FQNEAQ. The CDR3 has 14 amino acids. The CDR3 is CASSLEAGETGYTF. Written as DNA, the CDR3 is TGTGCCAGCAGCTTAGAGGCAGGGGAGACGGGCTACACCTTC.

The chain is built from TRBV19 and TRBJ1-2; D unclear. Between the trimmed V and J ends, which lost 3 bases and 8 bases, there was a span of 19 bases. Germline V lookup: CDR1 LNHDA, CDR2 SQIVND (reference sequence). The CDR3 runs to 15 residues. CDR3 sequence (DNA): TGTGCCAGTAGTATCGCCCAGGCTACTAACGGAGGCTACACCTTC. Encoded protein: CASSIAQATNGGYTF.

The chain carries TRBV27 and TRBJ1-2; 8 nucleotides align to TRBD1. The CDR3 has 20 residues. The V gene's germline CDR1 is MNHEY and CDR2 SMNVEV (reference sequence). V was pared by 4 bases and J by 8 bases, with 27 bases of the junction left unmatched. The CDR3: CASSSTFIDLPWAGGRGYTF. The CDR3, as DNA: TGTGCCAGCAGTTCGACCTTTATCGATCTTCCGTGGGCAGGGGGCCGGGGCTACACCTTC.

This sequence joins TRBV29-1 and TRBJ1-2; 10 nucleotides line up with TRBD1. Germline loops: CDR1 SQVTM, CDR2 ANQGSEA. This CDR3 is 13 amino acids long. J was trimmed by 5 bases and V by 6 bases; bases with no gene match: 6. The CDR3: CSVPGQGVYGYTF. The CDR3 DNA reads as TGCAGCGTCCCCGGACAGGGGGTTTATGGCTACACCTTC.

The rearrangement links TRBV11-3 to TRBJ2-7; 7 positions match TRBD1. This CDR3 is 15 amino acids long. Losses at the gene ends were 5 bases for V and 1 base for J; bases not matched to a gene: 8. Germline V lookup: CDR1 SGHNT, CDR2 YENEEA. CDR3: CASSVRDSPSYEQYF. In nucleotides, the CDR3 is TGTGCCAGCAGCGTCCGGGACAGCCCATCCTACGAGCAGTACTTC.

The J gene is TRBJ2-7, the V gene TRBV27; D tentatively fits TRBD1 or TRBD2 (5 bases each). Germline CDR1 MNHEY, CDR2 SMNVEV (reference sequence). The CDR3 is 15 amino acids. Between the trimmed V and J ends, which lost 5 bases and 1 base, there was a span of 15 bases. The CDR3: CASSIAPGASYEQYF. In DNA form, the CDR3 reads TGTGCCAGCAGTATTGCCCCCGGGGCATCCTACGAGCAGTACTTC.

This rearrangement joins TRBV6-5 to TRBJ1-1, with D tentatively TRBD1 (5 bases). Trimming cost V 0 bases and J 6 bases, with 14 bases left between them. The CDR3 sequence is 15 residues long. The germline V gene has CDR1 MNHEY and CDR2 SVGAGI. The CDR3 sequence is CASSYSRGLHPEAFF. DNA of the CDR3: TGTGCCAGCAGTTACTCTAGGGGCCTCCATCCTGAAGCTTTCTTT.

The chain links TRBV19 to TRBJ1-6, with TRBD1 matching 7 bases. V trimming: 5 bases; J trimming: 0 bases; junction bases outside the gene matches: 4. The germline V gene encodes CDR1 LNHDA and CDR2 SQIVND (reference sequence). The CDR3 is made up of 16 amino acids. In nucleotides, the CDR3 is TGTGCCAGTAGTCCGGACAGGAGCTCCTATAATTCACCCCTCCACTTT. It encodes CASSPDRSSYNSPLHF.

The count of this clone is one. The chain is built from TRBV11-2 and TRBJ1-1; maybe TRBD1 (6 bases). Trimming took 1 base from V and 3 from J, leaving 12 bases between them. The CDR3 covers 15 residues. Germline-derived CDR1 and CDR2 are SGHAT and FQNNGV. In DNA form, the CDR3 reads TGTGCCAGCAGCTTAGTGGTACAGGGTTACACTGAAGCTTTCTTT. This codes for CASSLVVQGYTEAFF.

The rearrangement joins TRBV19 to TRBJ2-5; 10 positions match TRBD1. CDR1 is LNHDA, CDR2 SQIVND, per germline (reference sequence). CDR3 length equals 17 residues. The V and J ends lost 1 base and 3 bases, in that order; junction bases with no gene match: 8. CDR3 sequence (DNA): TGTGCCAGTAGTATAGCCTTAGACAGGGGGCTCGAAGAGACCCAGTACTTC. It specifies CASSIALDRGLEETQYF.

This clone came up many times. This chain joins TRBV7-9 and TRBJ2-1; D may correspond to TRBD1 or TRBD2 (5 bases each). The CDR3 is 19 residues long. The V gene lost 4 bases and the J gene lost 2 bases, with 24 bases spanning the gap. Looked up from germline, CDR1 is SEHNR and CDR2 is FQNEAQ (reference sequence). This CDR3 reads CASSSPPGWGKDPYNEQFF. CDR3 in DNA: TGTGCCAGCAGCTCACCCCCGGGGTGGGGGAAGGACCCCTACAATGAGCAGTTCTTC.

V is TRBV27 and J is TRBJ2-1; possibly TRBD1 or TRBD2 for D (5 bases each). Deletions cut 0 bases from V and 12 bases from J, with 15 bases between. The CDR3 is made up of 14 amino acids. The germline V gene encodes CDR1 MNHEY and CDR2 SMNVEV (reference sequence). The CDR3, as DNA: TGTGCCAGCAGTTTATCGGGACCCTCTGGGGGGCAGTTCTTC. It specifies CASSLSGPSGGQFF.

The chain links TRBV7-9 to TRBJ2-2; no clear D gene. This CDR3 is 16 amino acids long. V lost 6 bases and J lost 2, with 16 bases in between. Germline V gene lookup returns CDR1 SEHNR and CDR2 FQNEAQ (reference sequence). The DNA of the CDR3 is TGTGCCAGCAGTTCGCCTGAGACATCTAACACCGGGGAGCTGTTTTTT. It yields the protein CASSSPETSNTGELFF. The entire variable domain, with the rest obtained from reference TRBV7-9 and TRBJ2-2, is as follows: DTGVSQNPRHKITKRGQNVTFRCDPISEHNRLYWYRQTLGQGPEFLTYFQNEAQLEKSRLLSDRFSAERPKGSFSTLEIQRTEQGDSAMYLCASSSPETSNTGELFFGEGSRLTVL.

V and J are TRBV29-1 and TRBJ2-3; D might be TRBD2 (6 bases). Per the germline V gene, CDR1 is SQVTM and CDR2 is ANQGSEA. V shed 6 bases and J shed 2 bases, with 12 bases lying between them. This CDR3 is 13 amino acids long. The CDR3 sequence: CSVPGEITDTQYF. The CDR3 DNA reads TGCAGCGTCCCGGGAGAAATCACAGATACGCAGTATTTT.

In this sample, this clone turned up once. J is TRBJ2-7 and V is TRBV27, with D possibly called TRBD1 or TRBD2 (6 bases each). Trimming left V 3 bases short and J 6 bases short, with 9 bases between. The CDR3 totals 12 residues. Germline-derived CDR1 and CDR2 are MNHEY and SMNVEV (reference sequence). CDR3 loop: CASSFGGLEQYF. The CDR3 bases are TGTGCCAGCAGTTTCGGGGGCCTCGAGCAGTACTTC.

V and J are TRBV27 and TRBJ1-1; D uncertain. The CDR3 is 13 amino acids. V lost 2 bases, J lost 8 bases, and 12 bases lay in between. Germline V lookup: CDR1 MNHEY, CDR2 SMNVEV (reference sequence). The CDR3 loop is CASSLTHIGEAFF. The CDR3 coding sequence is TGTGCCAGCAGTTTAACCCACATAGGGGAAGCTTTCTTT.

This CDR3 is CASSLGLAGDPYQETQYF. The CDR3 region has the DNA TGCGCCAGCAGCCTCGGACTAGCGGGGGACCCGTACCAAGAGACCCAGTACTTC. The V call is TRBV5-1, the J call TRBJ2-5; 13 bases map to TRBD2. V lost 4 bases to trimming and J lost 0 bases; unmatched junction nucleotides: 9. This CDR3 contains 18 residues. Per the germline V gene, CDR1 is SGHRS and CDR2 is YFSETQ.

The V gene is TRBV30, the J gene TRBJ2-2; D is unclear. The V end was cut by 4 bases, the J end by 7 bases, with 7 bases between. The CDR3 loop spans 11 amino acids. From germline, CDR1 is GTSNPN and CDR2 SVGIG (reference sequence). The CDR3 DNA sequence: TGTGCCTGGATGATTTACGGGGAGCTGTTTTTT. Its protein product is CAWMIYGELFF.

The chain has TRBV27 and TRBJ2-7, with 10 bases fitting TRBD1. Germline V gene data show CDR1 as MNHEY and CDR2 as SMNVEV (reference sequence). Trimming cost V 6 bases and J 3 bases; bases outside gene matches: 2. This CDR3 is built from 13 residues. CDR3 loop: CASRDRGDYEQYF. DNA for the CDR3: TGTGCCAGCAGGGACAGGGGGGACTACGAGCAGTACTTC.

The rearrangement joins TRBV4-3 to TRBJ2-7; the D gene could be TRBD1 or TRBD2 (5 bases each). Germline CDR1 is LGHNA and CDR2 is YSLEER. The CDR3 loop spans 15 amino acids. The V end was cut by 4 bases, the J end by 3 bases, with 16 bases between. In nucleotides, the CDR3 is TGCGCCAGCAGCCCTTCCGGGACGGGGCACTACGAGCAGTACTTC. Translated: CASSPSGTGHYEQYF.

V is TRBV18 and J is TRBJ1-1; 8 bases are shared with TRBD1. J lost 4 bases, V lost 6 bases, and 4 bases had no gene match. Per germline, CDR1 KGHSH and CDR2 LQKENI. The CDR3 runs 13 residues. The CDR3 reads CASSHRGGTEAFF. Here the CDR3 DNA reads TGTGCCAGCTCCCACAGGGGGGGCACTGAAGCTTTCTTT.